This T cell receptor beta chain was recorded in a study of T cells in Graves' hyperthyroidism and ophthalmopathy. Findings and limits, study-wide: The model anticipated ophthalmopathy a median around six months pre-onset. By a 13 V-J model, ophthalmopathy was set apart from stable hyperthyroidism. Peripheral blood also featured most of the thyroid clonotypes expanded above 0.001.

RNA transcripts yielded amplified TCR beta CDR3 regions. First-round RT-PCR with HTBI primers amplified the TCR CDR3 region. TCRdb ran MiXCR on the multiplex PCR reads and lists one entry per CDR3 protein. The table has some 600,000 distinct CDR3 sequences, around 42% seen once. Comments on this clonotype: No antigen is known for it. One base away lies a much larger clone, so this may be a sequencing read error. In this CDR3 the conserved last residue, phenylalanine or tryptophan, is missing, so a read error is likely.

V was pared by 3 bases and J by 7 bases, with 12 bases between. Germline V CDR1 and CDR2: SEHNR, FQNEAQ (reference sequence). This CDR3 has 13 amino acids. Diagnosing involved the use of clinical symptoms, serum thyroxine and TRAb, thyroid ultrasound and orbital computed tomography. The chain combines TRBV7-9 with TRBJ1-1; D is undetermined. The receptor's source is a woman aged 18-29 years with Graves' hyperthyroidism. Sequenced: peripheral blood or thyroid tissue (not recorded which). CDR3 nucleotide sequence: TGTGCCAGCAGCTTCCCCGGGAACGGTGAAGCTTTCTCT. It codes for CASSFPGNGEAFS.